The present T cell receptor beta chain was sequenced within a study of CD8+ T cells in alopecia areata. Study details: Twice daily, treated patients received 5 to 10 mg of oral tofacitinib. Dosing spanned 6 to 18 months on tofacitinib, then 6 months off drug. Study-wide findings and caveats: Clonality in lesional scalp, especially alopecia totalis/universalis, exceeded that of normal scalp.

Germline loops: CDR1 SGHRS, CDR2 YFSETQ. This CDR3 spans 14 amino acids. V lost 4 bases, J lost 1 base, and 11 bases lay in between. CD4+ and CD8+ T cells were sorted from PBMCs. This clone was detected a few times. Its matching antigen is unknown. cDNA prepared by RNA extraction and subsequent reverse transcription served as the template for sequencing. The repertoire was sequenced with immunoSEQ multiplex PCR; TCRdb's copy has only in-frame clones and lacks some. This sample has 150,000 to 200,000 clones, with approximately 56% found just once. The gene calls are TRBV5-1 and TRBJ1-1; tentative D call: TRBD1 (6 bases). The sample in question was CD4+ T cells sorted from blood, obtained at week 0. This sequence was found in a human donor with alopecia areata. This CDR3 reads CASSPGHQNTEAFF. CDR3 nucleotides: TGCGCCAGCAGCCCGGGACACCAGAACACTGAAGCTTTCTTT.